Here is one T cell receptor (beta chain) with its context. What it recognizes is unknown. The J segment lost 10 bases and the V segment lost 2 bases, leaving 2 bases of the junction unmatched. The CDR3 sequence is 12 residues long. Germline V gives CDR1 ENHRY, CDR2 SYGVKD. This entry comes from a study of T cell repertoires in cytomegalovirus infection. Study details: Signatures in public TCR beta sequences pointed to both CMV infection and matching HLA type. Study results and limitations: There were carriers of CMV plus the relevant HLA, and cumulative public TCR beta family frequency identified them. CMV-specific TCR beta clonotypes restricted by HLA-C were the ones dominating the ex vivo response.

TCRdb reprocessed the reads via MiXCR and lists one record per CDR3 protein. The sample carries 250,000 to 300,000 distinct CDR3 sequences, roughly 25% recorded once. This rearrangement joins TRBV10-3 to TRBJ2-1, with TRBD2 matching 7 bases. Source material: PBMCs. The TCR comes from a human donor in good health (CMV status not recorded). Some clones in this sample may be carry-over from other donors' samples. This chain's CDR3 is CAISELAVEQFF. The CDR3 DNA sequence: TGTGCCATCAGTGAGCTAGCGGTAGAGCAGTTCTTC.